The rows below give T cell receptor beta chains drawn from one sample of a study of CD8 T cells in ankylosing spondylitis. A single record per CDR3 protein comes from TCRdb applying MiXCR to the 5' RACE reads. The sample lists fewer than 500,000 distinct CDR3 sequences, more than 20% occurring once. Specimen: blood, either unsorted or a sorted T cell fraction (not recorded which). These receptors all stem from a male donor with ankylosing spondylitis. CDR3s include the opening cysteine and the closing phenylalanine or tryptophan. A D gene is named only where the DNA matches it firmly. Only part of the rows carry a size: once, few, many, or a class if the clone is expanded.

>TRBJ2-5|.|15|.|TRBV4-1
CASSQAGQGWETQYF
TGCGCCAGCAGCCAAGCTGGTCAGGGCTGGGAGACCCAGTACTTC
>TRBJ2-1|few|18|.|TRBV5-1
CASSLAPNLGLPLNEQFF
TGCGCCAGCAGCTTGGCTCCAAATTTGGGACTCCCATTGAATGAGCAGTTCTTC
>TRBJ2-3|few|14|TRBD1|TRBV12-3/TRBV12-4
CASSLTGAGDTQYF
TGTGCCAGCAGTTTAACAGGGGCGGGAGATACGCAGTATTTT
>TRBJ2-3|few|14|.|TRBV20-1
CSARDGRGPDTQYF
TGCAGTGCTAGAGATGGGCGAGGACCCGATACGCAGTATTTT
>TRBJ2-1|few|14|.|TRBV5-1
CASSLVAAGLEQFF
TGCGCCAGCAGCTTGGTAGCGGCGGGCCTTGAGCAGTTCTTC
>TRBJ2-2|.|14|.|TRBV19
CASGPAKGHGELFF
TGTGCCAGTGGCCCAGCCAAAGGGCACGGGGAGCTGTTTTTT
>TRBJ2-1|.|16|TRBD2|TRBV6-2/TRBV6-3
CASSQRTSGSVNEQFF
TGTGCCAGCAGTCAACGGACTAGCGGGAGTGTCAATGAGCAGTTCTTC
>TRBJ2-7|few|16|.|TRBV5-1
CASSPERLGRTYEQYF
TGCGCCAGCAGCCCGGAAAGATTAGGCAGGACCTACGAGCAGTACTTC
>TRBJ2-1|few|16|.|TRBV2
CAKQKLAENSYNEQFF
TGTGCCAAACAAAAATTAGCGGAGAACTCCTACAATGAGCAGTTCTTC
>TRBJ2-2|.|13|.|TRBV2
CASSARPTGELFF
TGTGCCAGCAGTGCCCGACCTACCGGGGAGCTGTTTTTT